This T cell receptor (beta chain) is from a study of response to subunit inactivated influenza vaccine. Study conclusions and caveats: Authors suggested that a seasonal influenza vaccination recruits few new T cells each time.

A note on this clonotype: Its cognate antigen is unknown.

One entry per CDR3 protein, called by TCRdb with MiXCR from the RT-PCR reads. The table lists fewer than 800,000 distinct CDR3 sequences, roughly 14% of them singletons. The V gene's germline CDR1 is MNHEY and CDR2 SVGAGI. CDR3 length: 16 amino acids. Trimming took 0 bases from V and 4 from J; bases not matched to a gene: 7. Sample: PBMCs from blood, taken approximately 12 days after vaccination. This sequence joins TRBV6-5 and TRBJ2-7; 9 nucleotides match TRBD1. The TCR sequence derives from a man aged 50 to 60 who received an inactivated influenza vaccine. CDR3 sequence (DNA): TGTGCCAGCAGTTACTCGATTGGGACAGGGTTTTACGAGCAGTACTTC. Protein: CASSYSIGTGFYEQYF.